This passage covers 4 T cell receptor beta chains from one sample sequenced in a study of CD8 T cells in Susac syndrome. An amount of RNA that ranged from roughly 0.5 to 1 ug was reverse transcribed with random hexamers. TCRdb redid the calling of the immunoSEQ multiplex PCR reads with MiXCR, one entry per CDR3 protein. The sample lists some 190,000 distinct CDR3 sequences, 90% to 97% occurring once. Input material: CD4+ T cells from PBMCs. Receptors originate from a human donor with multiple sclerosis.

The chain couples TRBV30 to TRBJ1-2; D ambiguous. The V and J ends lost 4 bases and 0 bases respectively, with 6 bases between them. Per the germline V gene, CDR1 is GTSNPN and CDR2 is SVGIG (reference sequence). The CDR3 sequence is 12 residues long. The CDR3 is CAWIRANYGYTF. CDR3 nucleotides: TGTGCCTGGATTAGGGCTAACTATGGCTACACCTTC.

The chain is built from TRBV28 and TRBJ2-7; maybe TRBD1 (5 bases). Germline assignment: CDR1 MDHEN and CDR2 SYDVKM. This CDR3 is 15 amino acids long. V lost 1 base, J lost 3 bases, and 13 bases lay in between. CDR3 in amino acids: CASSLSPGWNYEQYF. The CDR3, as DNA: TGTGCCAGCAGTTTATCCCCAGGGTGGAACTACGAGCAGTACTTC.

The rearrangement links TRBV29-1 to TRBJ1-1; no clear D gene. V lost 5 bases, J lost 1 base, and 8 bases lay in between. Per the germline V gene, CDR1 is SQVTM and CDR2 is ANQGSEA. This CDR3 comprises 12 residues. The CDR3 is CSVSQPNTEAFF. CDR3 DNA sequence: TGCAGCGTTTCCCAGCCGAACACTGAAGCTTTCTTT. Together with reference TRBV29-1 and TRBJ1-1, the CDR3 gives the full variable domain: SAVISQKPSRDICQRGTSLTIQCQVDSQVTMMFWYRQQPGQSLTLIATANQGSEATYESGFVIDKFPISRPNLTFSTLTVSNMSPEDSSIYLCSVSQPNTEAFFGQGTRLTVV.

A single count supports this clonotype. The chain employs TRBV19 and TRBJ2-5, with D perhaps matching TRBD1 (6 bases). The CDR3 is 13 amino acids. The germline V and J ends were trimmed by 3 bases and 7 bases, with 12 bases remaining between them. CDR1 and CDR2 from the germline V gene are LNHDA and SQIVND (reference sequence). CDR3 DNA: TGTGCCAGTAGTATGGCAGGGGCCGGGACCCAGTACTTC. Its protein product is CASSMAGAGTQYF.